This T cell receptor (beta chain) originates from a study of human T cells and chemical hapten exposure. Stated time point: patch test 1, 2 weeks after DPC sensitization. Treatment described: therapeutic diphenylcyclopropenone sensitization with weekly scalp DPC. Donation of samples came from alopecia patients who were 18 to 70 years old and suitable for DPC. CDR1 and CDR2 from the germline V gene are SGHRS and YFSETQ. The CDR3 length is 16 residues. With V trimmed by 4 bases and J by 0 bases, 4 bases remained unmatched. TCRdb passed the RACE reads through MiXCR, listing each CDR3 protein once. The sample has 150,000 to 200,000 distinct CDR3 sequences, approximately 20% seen once.

The rearrangement joins TRBV5-1 to TRBJ2-3, with 11 positions matching TRBD2. Source: whole blood, taken in connection with sensitization to the hapten diphenylcyclopropenone (DPC). This TCR came from a woman in her fifties or sixties with alopecia areata. Some clones in this sample may be carry-over from other donors' samples. DNA of the CDR3: TGCGCCAGCAGCGTCGGGACTAGCGGTAGCACAGATACGCAGTATTTT. It specifies CASSVGTSGSTDTQYF.